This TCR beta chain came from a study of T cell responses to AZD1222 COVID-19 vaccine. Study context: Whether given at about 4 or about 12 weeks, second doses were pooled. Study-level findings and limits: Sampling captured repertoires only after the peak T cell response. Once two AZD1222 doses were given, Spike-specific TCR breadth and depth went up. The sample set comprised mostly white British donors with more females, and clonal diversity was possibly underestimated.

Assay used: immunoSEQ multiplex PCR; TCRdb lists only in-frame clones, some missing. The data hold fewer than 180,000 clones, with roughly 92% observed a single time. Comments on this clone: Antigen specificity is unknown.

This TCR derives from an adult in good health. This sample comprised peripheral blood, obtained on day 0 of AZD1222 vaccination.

Written as DNA, the CDR3 is TGCGCCAGCAGCACTAGGACAGGCTTGAGCTCCTATAATTCACCCCTCCACTTT. It translates to CASSTRTGLSSYNSPLHF. The chain has TRBV5-1 and TRBJ1-6, with 7 bases lining up with TRBD1. Germline loops: CDR1 SGHRS, CDR2 YFSETQ. The CDR3 length is 18 residues. Trimming cost V 4 bases and J 0 bases; bases outside gene matches: 10.